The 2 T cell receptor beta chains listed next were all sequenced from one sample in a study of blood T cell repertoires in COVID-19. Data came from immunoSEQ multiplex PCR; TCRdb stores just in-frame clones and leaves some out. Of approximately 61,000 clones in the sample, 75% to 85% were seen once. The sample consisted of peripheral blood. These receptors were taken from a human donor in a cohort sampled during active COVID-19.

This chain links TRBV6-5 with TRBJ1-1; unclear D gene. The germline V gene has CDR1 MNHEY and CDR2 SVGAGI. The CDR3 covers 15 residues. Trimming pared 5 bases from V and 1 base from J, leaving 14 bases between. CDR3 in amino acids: CASSHRASSNTEAFF. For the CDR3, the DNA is TGTGCCAGCAGTCATCGAGCCTCCTCGAACACTGAAGCTTTCTTT.

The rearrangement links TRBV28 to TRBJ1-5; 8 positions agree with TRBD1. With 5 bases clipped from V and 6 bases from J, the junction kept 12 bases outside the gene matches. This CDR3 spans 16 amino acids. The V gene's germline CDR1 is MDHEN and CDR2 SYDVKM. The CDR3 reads CASSPLNRGFGQPQHF. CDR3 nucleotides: TGTGCCAGCAGTCCCTTGAACAGGGGGTTCGGTCAGCCCCAGCATTTT.